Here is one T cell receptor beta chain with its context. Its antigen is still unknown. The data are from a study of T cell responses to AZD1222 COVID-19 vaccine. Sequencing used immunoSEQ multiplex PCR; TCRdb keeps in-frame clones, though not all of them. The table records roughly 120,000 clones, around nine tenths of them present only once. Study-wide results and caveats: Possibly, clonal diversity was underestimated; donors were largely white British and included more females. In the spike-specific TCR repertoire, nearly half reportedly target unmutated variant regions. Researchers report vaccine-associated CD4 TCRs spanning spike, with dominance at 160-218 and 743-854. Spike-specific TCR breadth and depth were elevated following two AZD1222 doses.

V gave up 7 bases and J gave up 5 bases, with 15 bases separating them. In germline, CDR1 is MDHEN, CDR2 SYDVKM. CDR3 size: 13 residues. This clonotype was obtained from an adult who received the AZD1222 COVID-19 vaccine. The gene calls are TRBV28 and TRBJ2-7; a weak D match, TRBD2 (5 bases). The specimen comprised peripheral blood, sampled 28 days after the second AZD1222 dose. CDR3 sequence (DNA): TGTGCCAGCACCTTAGCCGGACTCCACGAGCAGTACTTC. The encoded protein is CASTLAGLHEQYF.